This TCR beta chain derives from a study of cytomegalovirus exposure and HLA in healthy donors. As for the study in general: An earlier analysis found roughly 110 million unique TCR beta sequences from about 179 million T cells. Study results and caveats: The authors enumerated 164 TCR beta chains as linked to cytomegalovirus.

CDR1 and CDR2 from the germline V gene are SGHRS and YFSETQ. V lost 3 bases, J lost 2 bases, and 5 bases lay in between. The CDR3 has 12 residues. 13 Jbeta primers and 60 Vbeta primers were used for the PCR. Profiled with immunoSEQ multiplex PCR; TCRdb holds only in-frame clones, not every one. The sample lists roughly 140,000 clones, about 80% occurring once. Notes on this clone: Its antigen is still unknown.

The TCR sequence derives from a man aged 25 to 40 in good health and CMV-seropositive. The V call is TRBV5-1, the J call TRBJ2-5; D ambiguous. Sample: PBMCs. CDR3 coding DNA: TGCGCCAGCAGCTCCCTACAAGAGACCCAGTACTTC. Its translation: CASSSLQETQYF.